This T cell receptor (beta chain) was profiled in a study of T cells after yellow fever vaccination. TCRdb recomputed calls from the 5' RACE reads with MiXCR, one row per CDR3 protein. Of hundreds of thousands of distinct CDR3 sequences listed, over 5% are singletons. CDR3 length: 15 residues. V lost 4 bases and J lost 1, with 16 bases in between. CDR1 and CDR2 from the germline V gene are SQVTM and ANQGSEA. The V and J genes are TRBV29-1 and TRBJ2-5; the D gene could be TRBD1 or TRBD2 (5 bases each). The material sequenced was PBMCs, taken 5 days after the yellow fever booster vaccination. This receptor was taken from a man in his thirties or forties who received the YFV17D yellow fever vaccine. The CDR3 nucleotides are TGCAGCGTTGGAGCTGCTGGGGGTTTCCAAGAGACCCAGTACTTC. Translating gives CSVGAAGGFQETQYF.